These T cell receptor beta chains were read from a single sample in a study of memory CD4+ T cells and cytomegalovirus serostatus. Repertoires were generated with immunoSEQ multiplex PCR, while TCRdb's copy carries only in-frame clones and drops some. Among 25,000 to 35,000 clones listed, about 75% were seen once. The sequenced sample was memory CD4+ T cells from blood. These receptors all come from an adult in good health and CMV-seronegative. Some clones in this sample may be carry-over from other donors' samples. Both conserved end residues are part of each CDR3. The order of the fields is CDR3 length, clone size, V gene, D gene, J gene, CDR3 protein, CDR3 DNA. A D gene is named only where the DNA matches it firmly. Clone size appears in some rows only: once, few, many, or a class for an expanded clone.

16	NA	TRBV5-4	TRBD2	TRBJ2-1	CASSLGTSGAYNEQFF	TGTGCCAGCAGCTTGGGGACTAGCGGGGCCTACAATGAGCAGTTCTTC
15	few	TRBV27	NA	TRBJ1-6	CASSPLGDYNSPLHF	TGTGCCAGCAGCCCCTTGGGGGACTATAATTCACCCCTCCACTTT
14	NA	TRBV10-3	NA	TRBJ2-7	CAISESGTSYEQYF	TGTGCCATCAGTGAATCGGGGACGTCCTACGAGCAGTACTTC
18	NA	TRBV10-1	TRBD2	TRBJ2-2	CASSESPGRGGSTGELFF	TGCGCCAGCAGTGAGTCCCCAGGTCGCGGGGGTTCCACCGGGGAGCTGTTTTTT
16	NA	TRBV5-1	TRBD2	TRBJ2-5	CASSSGLAGEGETQYF	TGCGCCAGCAGCTCGGGACTAGCGGGGGAAGGGGAGACCCAGTACTTC
16	NA	TRBV7-9	TRBD2	TRBJ2-5	CASSLYIAGAQETQYF	TGTGCCAGCAGTTTATACATAGCGGGGGCTCAAGAGACCCAGTACTTC
15	NA	TRBV7-2	TRBD1	TRBJ2-1	CASRIGQGAPKEQFF	TGTGCCAGCAGGATCGGACAGGGAGCGCCCAAAGAGCAGTTCTTC
13	once	TRBV11-2	NA	TRBJ1-2	CASSLDLQASYTF	TGTGCCAGCAGCTTAGATTTACAGGCGAGCTACACCTTC
19	NA	TRBV19	TRBD2	TRBJ2-1	CASSIVGGGTKSSYNEQFF	TGTGCCAGTAGTATCGTGGGCGGGGGGACGAAAAGCTCCTACAATGAGCAGTTCTTC
12	NA	TRBV7-9	NA	TRBJ1-1	CASSSVDVKAFF	TGTGCCAGCAGCTCCGTGGACGTAAAAGCTTTCTTT
15	NA	TRBV6-1	TRBD2	TRBJ2-5	CASIRTSGGGETQYF	TGTGCCAGCATTCGGACTAGCGGGGGAGGAGAGACCCAGTACTTC
13	few	TRBV10-3	TRBD1	TRBJ1-1	CAIRDREPTEAFF	TGTGCCATCAGGGACAGGGAACCCACTGAAGCTTTCTTT
11	once	TRBV10-3	NA	TRBJ2-3	CAISAADTQYF	TGTGCCATCTCGGCCGCAGATACGCAGTATTTT
14	once	TRBV30	NA	TRBJ1-5	CAWSVVQGSQPQHF	TGTGCCTGGAGTGTAGTGCAGGGAAGCCAGCCCCAGCATTTT
12	once	TRBV5-6	NA	TRBJ2-5	CASSMPGETQYF	TGTGCCAGCAGCATGCCCGGAGAGACCCAGTACTTC
14	few	TRBV6-5	NA	TRBJ1-1	CASSYRQTNTEAFF	TGTGCCAGCAGTTATCGACAGACGAACACTGAAGCTTTCTTT
14	few	TRBV7-3	NA	TRBJ1-1	CASSFTGRGAEAFF	TGTGCCAGCAGCTTCACGGGGAGGGGGGCTGAAGCTTTCTTT
10	NA	TRBV20-1	NA	TRBJ1-1	CSAITAEAFF	TGCAGTGCTATAACCGCTGAAGCTTTCTTT
14	NA	TRBV6-6	NA	TRBJ2-1	CASGGASSYNEQFF	TGTGCCAGCGGGGGGGCTTCCTCCTACAATGAGCAGTTCTTC
15	NA	TRBV27	TRBD1	TRBJ1-1	CASSLQTGMNTEAFF	TGTGCCAGCAGTCTACAGACAGGGATGAACACTGAAGCTTTCTTT
14	NA	TRBV6-6	NA	TRBJ1-5	CASSSEDSNQPQHF	TGTGCCAGCTCCAGCGAGGATAGCAATCAGCCCCAGCATTTT
14	once	TRBV5-4	NA	TRBJ1-6	CASSSREGDSPLHF	TGTGCCAGCAGTTCCAGGGAGGGGGATTCACCCCTCCACTTT
11	NA	TRBV25-1	NA	TRBJ2-3	CASSQGDTQYF	TGTGCCAGCAGCCAAGGCGATACGCAGTATTTT
16	NA	TRBV11-1	TRBD1	TRBJ1-1	CASSAYPGQGNTEAFF	TGTGCCAGCAGCGCCTATCCGGGACAGGGTAACACTGAAGCTTTCTTT
14	NA	TRBV6-5	TRBD1	TRBJ1-2	CASSLFGQDYGYTF	TGTGCCAGCAGTTTATTTGGACAGGACTATGGCTACACCTTC
16	NA	TRBV7-2	NA	TRBJ1-6	CAVVPGGSSYNSPLHF	TGTGCCGTAGTACCCGGGGGGAGCTCCTATAATTCACCCCTCCACTTT
12	NA	TRBV18	TRBD2	TRBJ2-1	CASSQTSGVAFF	TGTGCCAGCTCGCAGACTAGCGGGGTTGCGTTCTTC
13	once	TRBV5-8	NA	TRBJ2-3	CASSLRSGDTQYF	TGTGCCAGCAGCTTGAGAAGTGGGGATACGCAGTATTTT
17	NA	TRBV11-2	NA	TRBJ2-2	CASSSRLGTMNTGELFF	TGTGCCAGCAGCTCCCGTTTGGGGACAATGAACACCGGGGAGCTGTTTTTT
18	NA	TRBV18	NA	TRBJ2-6	CASSPSSDGISGANVLTF	TGTGCCAGCTCCCCATCATCTGACGGGATCTCTGGGGCCAACGTCCTGACTTTC
14	NA	TRBV19	TRBD1	TRBJ2-2	CASRKGQHTGELFF	TGTGCCAGTAGAAAGGGACAGCACACCGGGGAGCTGTTTTTT
18	NA	TRBV11-2	TRBD2	TRBJ2-2	CASSTTSGGPPNTGELFF	TGTGCCAGCAGCACGACTAGCGGGGGGCCCCCGAACACCGGGGAGCTGTTTTTT
14	NA	TRBV10-3	NA	TRBJ2-2	CAIRDLLNTGELFF	TGTGCCATCCGGGACTTGCTGAACACCGGGGAGCTGTTTTTT
14	NA	TRBV6-1	NA	TRBJ2-2	CASKRGENTGELFF	TGTGCCAGCAAGCGAGGGGAGAACACCGGGGAGCTGTTTTTT
14	NA	TRBV30	TRBD1	TRBJ1-2	CAWGRTGLNYGYTF	TGTGCCTGGGGTAGGACAGGGCTTAACTATGGCTACACCTTC
13	NA	TRBV5-6	NA	TRBJ1-2	CASSATGGYGYTF	TGTGCCAGCAGCGCCACTGGCGGCTATGGCTACACCTTC
14	NA	TRBV6-5	NA	TRBJ1-5	CASSYLGGDQPQHF	TGTGCCAGCAGTTACCTGGGGGGTGATCAGCCCCAGCATTTT
13	few	TRBV29-1	NA	TRBJ1-1	CSVGGRMNTEAFF	TGCAGCGTGGGGGGACGGATGAACACTGAAGCTTTCTTT
13	NA	TRBV4-3	NA	TRBJ1-2	CASSQDRGGGYTF	TGCGCCAGCAGCCAAGACAGGGGTGGCGGCTACACCTTC
15	NA	TRBV29-1	TRBD1	TRBJ1-1	CSVEEWTGPNTEAFF	TGCAGCGTTGAAGAGTGGACAGGGCCGAACACTGAAGCTTTCTTT
14	NA	TRBV5-1	NA	TRBJ2-5	CASSLAPGKETQYF	TGCGCCAGCAGCTTGGCCCCGGGAAAAGAGACCCAGTACTTC
14	few	TRBV7-2	NA	TRBJ2-3	CASSPHLTTDTQYF	TGTGCCAGCAGCCCGCACTTGACTACAGATACGCAGTATTTT
13	NA	TRBV28	NA	TRBJ1-2	CASSWGRGVGYTF	TGTGCCAGCAGTTGGGGCCGGGGGGTGGGCTACACCTTC
13	NA	TRBV11-2	NA	TRBJ1-1	CASSIGRQDRAFF	TGTGCCAGCAGCATCGGTCGACAGGATCGGGCTTTCTTT
14	NA	TRBV27	TRBD1	TRBJ1-1	CASSWDRLNTEAFF	TGTGCCAGCAGTTGGGACAGGCTGAACACTGAAGCTTTCTTT
14	NA	TRBV5-1	NA	TRBJ1-6	CASSLAAGDSPLHF	TGCGCCAGCAGCTTGGCCGCAGGGGATTCACCCCTCCACTTT
12	NA	TRBV18	TRBD1	TRBJ2-7	CASSENRGEQYF	TGTGCCAGCTCAGAAAACAGGGGCGAGCAGTACTTC
14	NA	TRBV6-1	NA	TRBJ2-2	CASSHLRGTGELFF	TGTGCCAGCAGTCATCTCAGGGGCACCGGGGAGCTGTTTTTT
13	NA	TRBV6-6	NA	TRBJ2-7	CASSSRSGYEQYF	TGTGCCAGCAGTTCGCGGAGTGGGTACGAGCAGTACTTC
15	NA	TRBV28	NA	TRBJ2-1	CASSFQGNPYNEQFF	TGTGCCAGCAGTTTTCAGGGGAACCCTTACAATGAGCAGTTCTTC
19	once	TRBV5-1	TRBD1	TRBJ1-2	CASSARRGQGVNYNYGYTF	TGCGCCAGCAGCGCCCGCAGGGGGCAAGGCGTCAACTATAACTATGGCTACACCTTC
16	NA	TRBV5-1	NA	TRBJ1-2	CASSLTVPGSNYGYTF	TGCGCCAGCAGCTTGACGGTCCCAGGGAGTAACTATGGCTACACCTTC
13	NA	TRBV9	NA	TRBJ1-1	CASSVGQFAEAFF	TGTGCCAGCAGCGTAGGGCAGTTCGCTGAAGCTTTCTTT
16	NA	TRBV19	NA	TRBJ2-1	CASSTLGVSSYNEQFF	TGTGCCAGTAGTACTTTAGGGGTTAGCTCCTACAATGAGCAGTTCTTC
15	NA	TRBV2	TRBD1	TRBJ1-5	CASRTRTGSDQPQHF	TGTGCCAGCAGGACACGGACAGGCTCCGATCAGCCCCAGCATTTT